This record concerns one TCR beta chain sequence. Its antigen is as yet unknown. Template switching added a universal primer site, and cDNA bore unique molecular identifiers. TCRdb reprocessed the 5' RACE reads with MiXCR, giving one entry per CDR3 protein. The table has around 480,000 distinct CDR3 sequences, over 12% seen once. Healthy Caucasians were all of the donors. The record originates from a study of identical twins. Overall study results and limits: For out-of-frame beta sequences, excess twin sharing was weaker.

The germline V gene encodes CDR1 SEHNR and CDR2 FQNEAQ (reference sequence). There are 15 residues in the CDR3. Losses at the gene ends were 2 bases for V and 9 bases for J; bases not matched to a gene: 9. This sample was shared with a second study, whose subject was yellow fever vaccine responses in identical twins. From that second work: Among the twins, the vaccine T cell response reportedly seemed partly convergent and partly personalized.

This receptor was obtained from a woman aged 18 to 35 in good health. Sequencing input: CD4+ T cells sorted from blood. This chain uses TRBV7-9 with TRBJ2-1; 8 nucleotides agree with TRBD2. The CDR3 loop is CASSLWGGGPSEQFF. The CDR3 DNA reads TGTGCCAGCAGCTTATGGGGCGGGGGGCCCTCTGAGCAGTTCTTC.